The 23 T cell receptor beta chains below were found in one sample sequenced in a study of blood T cells in healthy people across ages. A J-beta primer mix and a sample-barcoded 5' primer were used in a second PCR of about 7 to 12 cycles. Via MiXCR, TCRdb re-called the 5' RACE reads, giving one row per CDR3 protein. The sample yields fewer than 2 million distinct CDR3 sequences, around 42% seen once. Sequencing input: blood. The receptor set was obtained from a human donor in good health.

The rearrangement links TRBV5-1 to TRBJ2-3, with 10 bases lining up with TRBD2. The V and J ends lost 4 bases and 4 bases, in that order; junction bases with no gene match: 9. The CDR3 runs 16 residues. In germline, CDR1 is SGHRS, CDR2 YFSETQ. The CDR3 sequence is CASSPESGRAPDTQYF. CDR3 coding DNA: TGCGCCAGCAGCCCCGAGAGCGGGAGGGCCCCAGATACGCAGTATTTT.

This sequence joins TRBV7-2 and TRBJ2-6; tentative D call: TRBD1 (6 bases). From germline, CDR1 is SGHTA and CDR2 FQGNSA. Trimming removed 5 bases from V and 0 bases from J, with 14 bases in between. This CDR3 is built from 17 residues. The CDR3 coding sequence is TGTGCCAGCAGCCCTATGGGACATCGCTCTGGGGCCAACGTCCTGACTTTC. It specifies CASSPMGHRSGANVLTF.

V and J are TRBV7-2 and TRBJ1-1; 10 bases match TRBD1. The germline CDR1 and CDR2 sequences are SGHTA and FQGNSA. The CDR3 extends over 16 amino acids. V lost 5 bases, J lost 1 base, and 7 bases stayed unmatched. CDR3 nucleotide sequence: TGTGCCAGCAGCCAGACAGGGGGCTTTGGGAACACTGAAGCTTTCTTT. Amino acids: CASSQTGGFGNTEAFF.

This clonotype was seen only a few times. The V and J genes are TRBV7-9 and TRBJ1-1; D unresolved. Trimming stripped 5 bases from V and 3 bases from J, with 13 bases between. This CDR3 is 14 amino acids long. Germline assignment: CDR1 SEHNR and CDR2 FQNEAQ (reference sequence). As DNA, the CDR3 is TGTGCCAGCAGCCGGGGTCAGGACCACACTGAAGCTTTCTTT. It translates to CASSRGQDHTEAFF.

Note on this clonotype: The junction does not match germline at one end; this may be a read error. The chain combines TRBV20-1 with TRBJ2-2; perhaps TRBD2 as D (7 bases). This CDR3 contains 14 residues. Germline V gene sequence: CDR1 DFQATT, CDR2 SNEGSKA (reference sequence). The CDR3 region has the DNA TGCAGTGCTATCGGGGGGCCCATCACCGGGGAGCGGTTTTTT. Translating it yields CSAIGGPITGERFF.

The chain links TRBV6-5 to TRBJ1-6; D remains unclear. Germline V gene sequence: CDR1 MNHEY, CDR2 SVGAGI. Trimming took 0 bases from V and 7 from J, leaving 10 bases between them. CDR3 length equals 15 residues. DNA for the CDR3: TGTGCCAGCAGTTACTCGATATACGAGAATTCACCCCTCCACTTT. The encoded protein is CASSYSIYENSPLHF.

A note on this clonotype: A much bigger clone sits one base away, suggesting this may be a read error. This chain joins TRBV6-2 or TRBV6-3 and TRBJ2-5, with 7 bases lining up with TRBD2. Germline V CDR1 and CDR2: MNHEY, SVGEGT. The trim removed 5 bases at V and 11 bases at J, leaving 11 bases unmatched. The CDR3 consists of 13 residues. Written as DNA, the CDR3 is TGTGCCAGCAGTGCCGGGGAGGGTAATGAGCAGTACTTC. Its protein product is CASSAGEGNEQYF.

The chain carries TRBV5-1 and TRBJ2-7; D possibly uses TRBD1 or TRBD2 (5 bases each). Trimming cost V 4 bases and J 0 bases, with 17 bases left between them. CDR3 length equals 16 residues. From germline, CDR1 is SGHRS and CDR2 YFSETQ. CDR3 DNA sequence: TGCGCCAGCAGCGATGTGGGACGTCCCGCCTCCTACGAGCAGTACTTC. Translation: CASSDVGRPASYEQYF.

This rearrangement joins TRBV20-1 to TRBJ2-5, with a tentative D call TRBD2 (5 bases). Per the germline V gene, CDR1 is DFQATT and CDR2 is SNEGSKA (reference sequence). This CDR3 region has 14 residues. With 0 bases removed from V and 4 bases from J, the gap between germline ends came to 12 bases. CDR3: CSAREELGRETQYF. The DNA of the CDR3 is TGCAGTGCTAGAGAAGAATTGGGGAGAGAGACCCAGTACTTC.

The genes are TRBV3-1 and TRBJ2-1, with TRBD1 identical over 7 bases. Germline values: CDR1 LGHDT, CDR2 YNNKEL (reference sequence). The length of the CDR3 is 13 residues. The V and J ends lost 10 bases and 8 bases, in that order; junction bases with no gene match: 11. This chain's CDR3 is CAISQGGLDEQFF. The CDR3 DNA reads TGTGCCATCAGTCAAGGGGGCTTAGATGAGCAGTTCTTC.

V is TRBV20-1 and J is TRBJ1-4, with 10 bases fitting TRBD1. Looked up from germline, CDR1 is DFQATT and CDR2 is SNEGSKA (reference sequence). The CDR3 length is 15 residues. The trim removed 0 bases at V and 8 bases at J, leaving 6 bases unmatched. The CDR3 DNA reads as TGCAGTGCTAGAGATATGGGGACAGGGGCCGAAAAACTGTTTTTT. Protein product: CSARDMGTGAEKLFF.

V and J are TRBV2 and TRBJ1-5; D possibly corresponds to TRBD1 (5 bases). V shed 7 bases and J shed 0 bases, with 13 bases lying between them. This CDR3 is 15 amino acids long. Per the germline V gene, CDR1 is SNHLY and CDR2 is FYNNEI. CDR3 sequence (DNA): TGTGCCAGCACTGAGGAGGGACTTAGCAATCAGCCCCAGCATTTT. Translating it yields CASTEEGLSNQPQHF.

V is TRBV6-4 and J is TRBJ2-2, with D possibly matching TRBD1 (6 bases). Trimming removed 6 bases at V and 4 bases at J, with 12 bases between. This CDR3 region has 14 residues. CDR1 MRHNA and CDR2 SNTAGT come from the germline V gene. For the CDR3, the DNA is TGTGCCAGCAGCGTGGTGGACAGCACCGGGGAGCTGTTTTTT. This translates into CASSVVDSTGELFF.

The CDR3 bases are TGTGCCACATCTTTTTCAGGGGGAGTGAATAACTATGGCTACACCTTC. This sequence encodes CATSFSGGVNNYGYTF. The genes are TRBV5-5 and TRBJ1-2; TRBD1 aligns across 7 bases. This CDR3 has 16 amino acids. Germline V CDR1 and CDR2: SGHKS, YYEKEE (reference sequence). V lost 9 bases and J lost 1; bases outside the gene matches: 15.

The chain links TRBV29-1 to TRBJ2-1, with D maybe TRBD1 (5 bases). Germline values: CDR1 SQVTM, CDR2 ANQGSEA. The V end was cut by 7 bases, the J end by 6 bases, with 25 bases between. This CDR3 comprises 16 residues. The CDR3 coding sequence is TGCAGCGGCCGCTATACAACAGGCGCGACCTTCAATGAGCAGTTCTTC. It specifies CSGRYTTGATFNEQFF.

This clonotype is a singleton in its sample. In DNA, the CDR3 is TGCGCCAGCATACAGGTAGCATCAGGGAGCACTGAAGCTTTCTTT. It codes for CASIQVASGSTEAFF. This chain joins TRBV5-1 and TRBJ1-1; maybe TRBD1 (5 bases). Germline loops: CDR1 SGHRS, CDR2 YFSETQ. Trimming cost V 6 bases and J 4 bases, with 19 bases left between them. This CDR3 contains 15 residues.

Only a few counts were recorded for this clonotype. The chain combines TRBV20-1 with TRBJ2-1; D possibly corresponds to TRBD1 (5 bases). Trimming cost V 0 bases and J 0 bases, with 9 bases left between them. The CDR3 length is 15 residues. Per germline, CDR1 DFQATT and CDR2 SNEGSKA (reference sequence). DNA for the CDR3: TGCAGTGCTAGAGATTGGGGCGTCTCCTACAATGAGCAGTTCTTC. Translated: CSARDWGVSYNEQFF.

This clonotype appeared a few times. As DNA, the CDR3 is TGTGCCAGCAGCGTTGGGGGTTATACGCAGTATTTT. It is translated as CASSVGGYTQYF. The J gene is TRBJ2-3, the V gene TRBV7-2, with D perhaps given as TRBD1 or TRBD2 (5 bases each). The CDR3 extends over 12 amino acids. The V gene's germline CDR1 is SGHTA and CDR2 FQGNSA. Trimming removed 5 bases from V and 7 bases from J, with 10 bases in between.

On this clonotype: The germline gene is not matched at one end of the junction; a read error may be the cause. The chain is built from TRBV12-3 or TRBV12-4 and TRBJ2-3, with 7 bases fitting TRBD1. CDR3 length equals 15 residues. This CDR3 is CASSYPGGSADTEYF. The CDR3 DNA is TGTGCCAGCAGCTACCCAGGGGGTAGCGCAGATACGGAGTATTTT.

The chain joins TRBV5-5 to TRBJ1-1; D not resolved. The V end was cut by 1 base, the J end by 9 bases, with 10 bases between. The CDR3 extends over 12 amino acids. The V gene's germline CDR1 is SGHKS and CDR2 YYEKEE (reference sequence). Here the CDR3 reads CASSLRTEKAFF. In nucleotides, the CDR3 is TGTGCCAGCAGCTTGCGGACGGAAAAAGCTTTCTTT.

This clonotype was detected only a few times. A single base separates this from a much larger clone, so it may be a read error. This sequence joins TRBV5-6 and TRBJ2-5, with D hard to call. Germline V gene sequence: CDR1 SGHDT, CDR2 YYEEEE. There are 15 residues in the CDR3. Trimming removed 2 bases at V and 0 bases at J, with 11 bases between. The CDR3 loop reads CASSFYRPYQETQYF. In DNA, the CDR3 is TGTGCCAGCAGCTTCTATCGCCCGTACCAAGAGACCCAGTACTTC.

This chain connects TRBV6-2 or TRBV6-3 to TRBJ2-3, with D hard to call. Trimming pared 7 bases from V and 3 bases from J, leaving 11 bases between. This CDR3 has 13 residues. Germline loops: CDR1 MNHEY, CDR2 SVGEGT. In DNA, the CDR3 is TGTGCCAGCACCAACGGTGGAACAGATACGCAGTATTTT. Amino acids: CASTNGGTDTQYF.

The V and J genes are TRBV7-2 and TRBJ2-1, with D possibly TRBD2 on 5 matching bases. CDR1 and CDR2 (germline): SGHTA, FQGNSA. This CDR3 has 14 amino acids. Deletions cut 0 bases from V and 11 bases from J, with 14 bases between. The CDR3 DNA reads TGTGCCAGCAGCTTAGCGCCCACTAGTCTAAAGCAGTTCTTC. It encodes CASSLAPTSLKQFF.